This T cell receptor (beta chain) emerged from a study of blood T cell repertoires in COVID-19. The CDR3 totals 16 residues. The junction had 17 bases not matched to a gene; V was cut back by 5 bases and J by 8 bases. Germline assignment: CDR1 LNHNV and CDR2 YYDKDF (reference sequence). Method: immunoSEQ multiplex PCR; TCRdb's copy keeps in-frame clones and lacks some. This repertoire shows around 77,000 clones, just over 85% found once; its top ten account for about 11%. The rearrangement joins TRBV15 to TRBJ1-2; 7 positions agree with TRBD1. This clonotype was sampled from a man between 65 and 80 years old with active or convalescent COVID-19. Sample: peripheral blood. CDR3 nucleotides: TGTGCCACCAGCGTCTTTGGCGGATGGAGGGGGCAAGGCTACACCTTC. Amino acid sequence: CATSVFGGWRGQGYTF. The variable domain in full, with the rest retrieved from reference TRBV15 and TRBJ1-2, is DAMVIQNPRYQVTQFGKPVTLSCSQTLNHNVMYWYQQKSSQAPKLLFHYYDKDFNNEADTPDNFQSRRPNTSFCFLDIRSPGLGDTAMYLCATSVFGGWRGQGYTFGSGTRLTVV.